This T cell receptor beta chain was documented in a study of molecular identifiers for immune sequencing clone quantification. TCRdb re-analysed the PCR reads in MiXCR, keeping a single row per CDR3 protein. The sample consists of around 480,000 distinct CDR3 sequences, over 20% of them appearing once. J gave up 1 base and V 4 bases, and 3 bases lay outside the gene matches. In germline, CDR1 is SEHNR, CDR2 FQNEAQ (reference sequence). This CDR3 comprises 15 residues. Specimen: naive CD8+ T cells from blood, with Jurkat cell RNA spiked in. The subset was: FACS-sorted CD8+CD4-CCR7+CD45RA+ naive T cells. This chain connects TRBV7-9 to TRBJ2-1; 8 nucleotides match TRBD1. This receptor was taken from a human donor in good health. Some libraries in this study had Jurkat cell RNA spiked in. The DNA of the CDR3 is TGTGCCAGCAGCTCACAGGGGGGATCCTACAATGAGCAGTTCTTC. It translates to CASSSQGGSYNEQFF.